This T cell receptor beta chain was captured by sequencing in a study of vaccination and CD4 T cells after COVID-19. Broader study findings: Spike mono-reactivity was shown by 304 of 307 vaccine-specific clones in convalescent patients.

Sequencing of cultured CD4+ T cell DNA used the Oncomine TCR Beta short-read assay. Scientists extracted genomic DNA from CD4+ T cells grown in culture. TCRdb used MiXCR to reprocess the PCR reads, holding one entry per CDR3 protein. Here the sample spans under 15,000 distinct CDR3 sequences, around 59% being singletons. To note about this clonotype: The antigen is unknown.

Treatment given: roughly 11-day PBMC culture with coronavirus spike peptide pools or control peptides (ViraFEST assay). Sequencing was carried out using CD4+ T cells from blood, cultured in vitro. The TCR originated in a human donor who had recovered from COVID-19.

The CDR3 loop is CASRTGHQPQHF. CDR3 DNA sequence: TGTGCCAGCAGGACAGGGCACCAGCCCCAGCATTTT. This chain connects TRBV6-1 to TRBJ1-5, with 7 bases identical to TRBD1. The V gene's germline CDR1 is MNHNS and CDR2 SASEGT. CDR3 length: 12 residues. The junction had 3 bases not matched to a gene; V was cut back by 6 bases and J by 7 bases.